The 28 T cell receptor beta chains in this list originate from one sample, sequenced in a study of blood T cell repertoires in COVID-19. Clones were read by immunoSEQ multiplex PCR, and TCRdb kept only the in-frame ones, dropping some. The sample has about 250,000 clones, 80% to 90% seen once. Source material: PBMCs or T cells enriched from blood (not recorded which). These receptors were collected from a woman between 18 and 29 years old who had recovered from COVID-19.

The chain links TRBV9 to TRBJ2-2, with 8 bases fitting TRBD1. V lost 3 bases to trimming and J lost 1 base; unmatched junction nucleotides: 5. The length of the CDR3 is 16 residues. The V gene's germline CDR1 is SGDLS and CDR2 YYNGEE. CDR3 nucleotides: TGTGCCAGCAGCGGGACGACAGGGGTGAACACCGGGGAGCTGTTTTTT. It encodes CASSGTTGVNTGELFF.

The chain is built from TRBV7-2 and TRBJ1-5; D uncertain. The CDR3 has 14 amino acids. Germline CDR1 reads SGHTA; CDR2 reads FQGNSA. V dropped 5 bases and J dropped 6 bases, with 14 bases sitting between them. The CDR3 reads CASSPSVGSQPQHF. DNA for the CDR3: TGTGCCAGCAGCCCCAGCGTGGGGAGTCAGCCCCAGCATTTT.

The chain joins TRBV5-6 to TRBJ2-6; possibly TRBD1 for D (6 bases). In germline, CDR1 is SGHDT, CDR2 YYEEEE. The CDR3 consists of 15 residues. The germline V and J ends were trimmed by 3 bases and 4 bases, with 11 bases remaining between them. The CDR3 coding sequence is TGTGCCAGCAGCTCTACAGGGTCCGGGGCCAACGTCCTGACTTTC. This encodes CASSSTGSGANVLTF.

The chain couples TRBV11-1 to TRBJ2-1; no firm D call. CDR3 length: 14 amino acids. Germline lookup yields CDR1 SGHAT and CDR2 FQDESV (reference sequence). The germline V and J ends were trimmed by 1 base and 0 bases, with 4 bases remaining between them. In DNA, the CDR3 is TGTGCCAGCAGCTTAGGTAGCTCCTACAATGAGCAGTTCTTC. Amino acid sequence: CASSLGSSYNEQFF.

The chain links TRBV6-5 to TRBJ1-2; possible D gene TRBD1, 6 bases. This CDR3 is 14 amino acids long. Trimming cost V 6 bases and J 2 bases, with 13 bases left between them. In germline, CDR1 is MNHEY, CDR2 SVGAGI. The chain's CDR3 is CASSFAGGNYGYTF. The CDR3 bases are TGTGCCAGCAGCTTTGCTGGGGGCAACTATGGCTACACCTTC.

The V gene is TRBV28, the J gene TRBJ2-2; possible D gene TRBD1, 6 bases. CDR3 length: 13 amino acids. Germline lookup yields CDR1 MDHEN and CDR2 SYDVKM. The V and J ends lost 8 bases and 2 bases respectively, with 9 bases between them. CDR3 protein: CASGTHNTGELFF. The CDR3 DNA reads as TGTGCCAGCGGGACACACAACACCGGGGAGCTGTTTTTT. Full variable domain (remainder filled in from reference TRBV28 and TRBJ2-2): DVKVTQSSRYLVKRTGEKVFLECVQDMDHENMFWYRQDPGLGLRLIYFSYDVKMKEKGDIPEGYSVSREKKERFSLILESASTNQTSMYLCASGTHNTGELFFGEGSRLTVL.

There are a few counts of this clone. V gene TRBV28 combines with J gene TRBJ1-5; TRBD1 is a possible D gene (6 bases). Germline CDR1 and CDR2: MDHEN and SYDVKM. The CDR3 has 16 residues. Trimming stripped 2 bases from V and 0 bases from J, with 11 bases between. CDR3 in DNA: TGTGCCAGCAGTTTAAGTAACAGGGTTAGCAATCAGCCCCAGCATTTT. Protein: CASSLSNRVSNQPQHF.

This clone was observed a handful of times. The rearrangement uses TRBV20-1 and TRBJ1-3; no clear D. The CDR3 consists of 11 residues. In germline, CDR1 is DFQATT, CDR2 SNEGSKA (reference sequence). The V gene lost 2 bases and the J gene lost 8 bases, with 7 bases spanning the gap. The CDR3 nucleotides are TGCAGTGCTAGAAGAGAGCACACCATATATTTT. Translating it yields CSARREHTIYF.

The CDR3 here is CASSWRPNQPQHF. The CDR3, as DNA: TGTGCCAGCAGTTGGAGACCAAATCAGCCCCAGCATTTT. J is TRBJ1-5 and V is TRBV6-5; the D is unclear. Germline V gene lookup returns CDR1 MNHEY and CDR2 SVGAGI. CDR3 size: 13 residues. The V and J ends lost 4 bases and 4 bases respectively, with 8 bases between them.

The chain has TRBV12-5 and TRBJ2-1, with D unresolved. CDR3 length equals 16 residues. The germline CDR1 and CDR2 sequences are LGHNT and FRNRAP. V was cut by 0 bases and J by 0 bases, with 9 bases left in between. This CDR3 reads CASGLVPPGSYNEQFF. The CDR3 region has the DNA TGTGCTAGTGGTTTGGTACCCCCAGGCTCCTACAATGAGCAGTTCTTC.

V is TRBV7-8 and J is TRBJ1-2, with a tentative D call TRBD1 (5 bases). V lost 3 bases, J lost 4 bases, and 18 bases lay in between. This CDR3 contains 16 residues. Germline V CDR1 and CDR2: SGHVS, FQNEAQ. The CDR3 DNA is TGTGCCAGCAGCTTGGCCGGGACTAAAGTTAGCTATGGCTACACCTTC. Amino acids: CASSLAGTKVSYGYTF.

This sequence joins TRBV12-5 and TRBJ1-5; 7 bases match TRBD1. The CDR3 is 15 residues long. V lost 4 bases, J lost 6 bases, and 9 bases stayed unmatched. Germline-derived CDR1 and CDR2 are LGHNT and FRNRAP. CDR3 region: CASGSPDRDRQPQHF. The CDR3 nucleotides are TGTGCTAGTGGTTCCCCTGACAGGGACCGTCAGCCCCAGCATTTT.

This chain connects TRBV27 to TRBJ1-3; TRBD1 agrees at 7 bases. Germline-derived CDR1 and CDR2 are MNHEY and SMNVEV (reference sequence). The CDR3 runs 15 residues. The trim removed 5 bases at V and 0 bases at J, leaving 4 bases unmatched. The CDR3 loop reads CASSPEGASGNTIYF. The DNA of the CDR3 is TGTGCCAGCAGTCCAGAGGGGGCCTCTGGAAACACCATATATTTT.

J is TRBJ1-3 and V is TRBV20-1; D is unresolved. Trimming took 3 bases from V and 0 from J, leaving 6 bases between them. The CDR3 extends over 13 amino acids. Looked up from germline, CDR1 is DFQATT and CDR2 is SNEGSKA (reference sequence). Here the CDR3 reads CSASYSSGNTIYF. CDR3 sequence (DNA): TGCAGTGCTAGTTACAGCTCTGGAAACACCATATATTTT.

With respect to this clone: At the DNA level, this CDR3 is encoded by other sequences in the same sample as well. The rearrangement links TRBV18 to TRBJ1-5; D ambiguous. CDR1 and CDR2 from the germline V gene are KGHSH and LQKENI. Trimming shortened V by 3 bases and J by 2 bases, and 5 bases separated the two germline ends. The CDR3 contains 13 residues. CDR3 DNA sequence: TGTGCCAGCTCACCCGGAGGCAATCAGCCCCAGCATTTT. This translates into CASSPGGNQPQHF.

This clone was detected once. The chain combines TRBV5-1 with TRBJ2-7; unclear D gene. Trimming shortened V by 0 bases and J by 6 bases, and 10 bases separated the two germline ends. The CDR3 contains 13 residues. CDR1 and CDR2 (germline): SGHRS, YFSETQ. The CDR3 nucleotides read TGCGCCAGCAGCTTGGCCCCCTACTCCGAGCAGTACTTC. This encodes CASSLAPYSEQYF.

The chain employs TRBV27 and TRBJ2-2; a weak D match, TRBD1 (6 bases). The CDR3 totals 14 residues. The germline V gene encodes CDR1 MNHEY and CDR2 SMNVEV (reference sequence). Trimming left V 1 base short and J 7 bases short, with 10 bases between. CDR3 nucleotides: TGTGCCAGCAGTTTATACAGGGCAAGCGGGGAGCTGTTTTTT. Translation gives CASSLYRASGELFF.

The genes are TRBV27 and TRBJ2-1, with 7 bases identical to TRBD1. The V gene's germline CDR1 is MNHEY and CDR2 SMNVEV (reference sequence). V lost 4 bases to trimming and J lost 2 bases; unmatched junction nucleotides: 5. The CDR3 totals 15 residues. CDR3 in amino acids: CASSSGQYTYNEQFF. DNA for the CDR3: TGTGCCAGCAGTTCGGGACAGTATACCTACAATGAGCAGTTCTTC.

The rearrangement joins TRBV9 to TRBJ1-1; D possibly corresponds to TRBD1 (6 bases). Looked up from germline, CDR1 is SGDLS and CDR2 is YYNGEE. Trimming pared 3 bases from V and 4 bases from J, leaving 16 bases between. The length of the CDR3 is 15 residues. The CDR3 bases are TGTGCCAGCAGCGGAGCGACAGGCTCGGGCACTGAAGCTTTCTTT. Its protein is CASSGATGSGTEAFF.

J is TRBJ2-7 and V is TRBV5-1; maybe TRBD1 (5 bases). Germline CDR1 is SGHRS and CDR2 is YFSETQ. Trimming stripped 0 bases from V and 6 bases from J, with 13 bases between. The CDR3 has 14 amino acids. CDR3 nucleotide sequence: TGCGCCAGCAGCTTGGAGGCCAGGGCGAGCGAGCAGTACTTC. It yields the protein CASSLEARASEQYF.

A few counts support this clone. CDR3 in DNA: TGTGCCAGCAGCCATCTTGACAGGCTGGCTGAAGCTTTCTTT. Protein sequence: CASSHLDRLAEAFF. The chain uses TRBV7-8 and TRBJ1-1; a possible D gene is TRBD1 (6 bases). V was pared by 5 bases and J by 6 bases, with 16 bases between. From germline, CDR1 is SGHVS and CDR2 FQNEAQ. The CDR3 is 14 amino acids.

J is TRBJ1-5 and V is TRBV18; the match to TRBD1 covers 10 bases. After removal of 3 bases from V and 1 base from J, the junction contained 3 bases not matched to a gene. Germline loops: CDR1 KGHSH, CDR2 LQKENI. CDR3 length equals 16 residues. CDR3 in amino acids: CASSPSTGGSNQPQHF. The CDR3 region has the DNA TGTGCCAGCTCACCCTCGACAGGGGGCAGCAATCAGCCCCAGCATTTT.

The genes are TRBV5-1 and TRBJ2-7; TRBD2 agrees at 12 bases. V trimming: 1 base; J trimming: 2 bases; junction bases outside the gene matches: 1. The CDR3 spans 15 residues. The germline gives CDR1 SGHRS, CDR2 YFSETQ. The CDR3 spells CASSLTSGGPYEQYF. The CDR3 nucleotides are TGCGCCAGCAGCTTGACTAGCGGGGGGCCCTACGAGCAGTACTTC.

The J gene is TRBJ1-3, the V gene TRBV2, with a tentative D call TRBD1 (5 bases). Trimming took off 6 bases at V and 0 bases at J, with 12 bases between the two ends. Germline V lookup: CDR1 SNHLY, CDR2 FYNNEI. The CDR3 is made up of 15 amino acids. The CDR3 is CASRAGTASGNTIYF. For the CDR3, the DNA is TGTGCCAGCAGGGCTGGGACTGCCTCTGGAAACACCATATATTTT.

The CDR3 sequence is CASSGPGGDTQYF. In DNA, the CDR3 is TGTGCCAGCAGTGGCCCCGGAGGGGATACGCAGTATTTT. V usage is TRBV25-1 and J usage is TRBJ2-3; a possible D gene is TRBD2 (6 bases). V was clipped by 4 bases and J by 6 bases, with 11 bases between them. In germline, CDR1 is MGHDK, CDR2 SYGVNS. There are 13 residues in the CDR3.

The V and J genes are TRBV25-1 and TRBJ2-1; D uncertain. The V end lost 6 bases, the J end lost 2 bases, and 14 bases lay between the germline ends. CDR3 length: 15 amino acids. Per the germline V gene, CDR1 is MGHDK and CDR2 is SYGVNS. The CDR3 DNA follows: TGTGCCAGCAGGCATGACACAAAGACCTACAATGAGCAGTTCTTC. Protein: CASRHDTKTYNEQFF.

The genes are TRBV9 and TRBJ1-1; 8 bases match TRBD1. Trimming at V came to 2 bases and at J to 3 bases, leaving 6 bases not matched to a gene. Germline CDR1 SGDLS, CDR2 YYNGEE. CDR3 length: 15 residues. The CDR3 is CASSVSGGWDTEAFF. The CDR3 region has the DNA TGTGCCAGCAGCGTCTCAGGGGGCTGGGACACTGAAGCTTTCTTT.

V gene TRBV30 combines with J gene TRBJ2-3, with D maybe TRBD2 (6 bases). This CDR3 spans 15 amino acids. V lost 4 bases and J 2 bases, leaving 16 bases between the germline ends. The V gene's germline CDR1 is GTSNPN and CDR2 SVGIG (reference sequence). CDR3 residues: CAWNFWGGDTDTQYF. In DNA, the CDR3 is TGTGCCTGGAACTTTTGGGGCGGGGACACAGATACGCAGTATTTT.